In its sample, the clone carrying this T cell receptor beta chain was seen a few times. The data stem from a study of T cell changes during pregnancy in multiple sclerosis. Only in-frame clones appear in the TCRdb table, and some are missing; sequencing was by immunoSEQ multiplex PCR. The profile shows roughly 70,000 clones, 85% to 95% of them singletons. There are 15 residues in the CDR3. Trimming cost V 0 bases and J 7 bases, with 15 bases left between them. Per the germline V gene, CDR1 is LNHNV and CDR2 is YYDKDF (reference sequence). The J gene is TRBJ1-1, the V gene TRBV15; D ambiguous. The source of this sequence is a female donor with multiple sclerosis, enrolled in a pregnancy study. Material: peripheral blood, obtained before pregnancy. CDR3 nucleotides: TGTGCCACCAGCAGAGACCAATCTACAGCTTTTGAAGCTTTCTTT. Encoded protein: CATSRDQSTAFEAFF.